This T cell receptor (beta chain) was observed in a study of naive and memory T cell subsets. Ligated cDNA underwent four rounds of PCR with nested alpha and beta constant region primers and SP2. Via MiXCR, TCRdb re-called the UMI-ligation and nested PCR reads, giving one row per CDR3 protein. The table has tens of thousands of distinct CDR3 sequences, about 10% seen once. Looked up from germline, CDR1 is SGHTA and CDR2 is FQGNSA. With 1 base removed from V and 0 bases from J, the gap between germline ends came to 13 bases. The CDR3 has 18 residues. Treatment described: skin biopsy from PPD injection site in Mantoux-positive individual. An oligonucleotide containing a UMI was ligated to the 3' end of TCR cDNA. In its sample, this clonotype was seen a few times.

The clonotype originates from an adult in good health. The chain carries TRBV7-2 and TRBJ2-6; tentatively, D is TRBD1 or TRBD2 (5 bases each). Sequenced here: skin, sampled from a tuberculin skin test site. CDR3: CASSLEGRHISGANVLTF. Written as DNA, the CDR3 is TGTGCCAGCAGCTTAGAGGGGAGACATATCTCTGGGGCCAACGTCCTGACTTTC.